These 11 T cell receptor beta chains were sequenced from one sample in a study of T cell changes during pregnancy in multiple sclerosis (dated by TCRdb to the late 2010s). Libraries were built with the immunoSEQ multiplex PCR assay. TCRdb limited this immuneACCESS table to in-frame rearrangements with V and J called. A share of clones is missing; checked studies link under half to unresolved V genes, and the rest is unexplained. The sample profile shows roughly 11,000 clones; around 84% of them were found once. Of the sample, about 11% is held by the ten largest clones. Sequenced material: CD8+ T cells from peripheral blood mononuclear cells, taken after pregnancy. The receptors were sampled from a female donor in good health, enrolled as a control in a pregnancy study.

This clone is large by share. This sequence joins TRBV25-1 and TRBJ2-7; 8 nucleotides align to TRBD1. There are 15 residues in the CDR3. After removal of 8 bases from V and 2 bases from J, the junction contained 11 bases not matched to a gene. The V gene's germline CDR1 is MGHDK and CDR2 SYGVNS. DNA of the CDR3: TGTGCCAGCGGAGCAGGACAGGGAGTGGCCTACGAGCAGTACTTC. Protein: CASGAGQGVAYEQYF.

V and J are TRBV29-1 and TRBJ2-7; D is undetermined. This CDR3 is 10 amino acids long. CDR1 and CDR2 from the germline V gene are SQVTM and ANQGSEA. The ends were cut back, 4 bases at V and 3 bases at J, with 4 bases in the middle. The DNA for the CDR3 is TGCAGCGTTGGTAGCTACGAGCAGTACTTC. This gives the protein CSVGSYEQYF.

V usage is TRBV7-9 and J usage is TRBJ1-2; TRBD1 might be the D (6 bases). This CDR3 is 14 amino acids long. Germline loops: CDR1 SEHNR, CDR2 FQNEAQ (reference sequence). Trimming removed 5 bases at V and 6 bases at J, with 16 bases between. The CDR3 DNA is TGTGCCAGCAGCCTAGAAGCAGGGGCTGATGGCTACACCTTC. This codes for CASSLEAGADGYTF.

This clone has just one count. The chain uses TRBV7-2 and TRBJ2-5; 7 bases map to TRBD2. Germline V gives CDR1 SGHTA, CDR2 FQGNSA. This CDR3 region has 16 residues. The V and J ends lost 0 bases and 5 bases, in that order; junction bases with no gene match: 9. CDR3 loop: CASSLAWRERGETQYF. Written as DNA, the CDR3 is TGTGCCAGCAGCTTAGCCTGGCGGGAGAGGGGCGAGACCCAGTACTTC.

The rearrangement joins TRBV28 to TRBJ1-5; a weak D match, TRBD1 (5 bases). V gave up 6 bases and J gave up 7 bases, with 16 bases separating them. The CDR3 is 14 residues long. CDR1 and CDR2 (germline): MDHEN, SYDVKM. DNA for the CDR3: TGTGCCAGCAGACCTCGGGGGATAGGACAGCCCCAGCATTTT. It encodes CASRPRGIGQPQHF. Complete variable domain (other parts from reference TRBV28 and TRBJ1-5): DVKVTQSSRYLVKRTGEKVFLECVQDMDHENMFWYRQDPGLGLRLIYFSYDVKMKEKGDIPEGYSVSREKKERFSLILESASTNQTSMYLCASRPRGIGQPQHFGDGTRLSIL.

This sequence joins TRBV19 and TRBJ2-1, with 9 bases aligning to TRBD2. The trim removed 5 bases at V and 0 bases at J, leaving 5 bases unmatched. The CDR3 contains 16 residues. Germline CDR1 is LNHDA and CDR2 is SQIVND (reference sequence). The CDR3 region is CASSRSGSVSYNEQFF. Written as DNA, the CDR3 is TGTGCCAGTAGTCGTAGCGGGAGCGTCTCCTACAATGAGCAGTTCTTC.

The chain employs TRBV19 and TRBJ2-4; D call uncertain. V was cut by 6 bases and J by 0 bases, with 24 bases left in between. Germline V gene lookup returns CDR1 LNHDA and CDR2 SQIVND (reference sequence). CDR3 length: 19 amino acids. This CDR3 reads CASRQAPGYLPQAKNIQYF. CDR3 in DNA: TGTGCCAGTAGGCAGGCGCCTGGATACCTACCCCAAGCCAAAAACATTCAGTACTTC.

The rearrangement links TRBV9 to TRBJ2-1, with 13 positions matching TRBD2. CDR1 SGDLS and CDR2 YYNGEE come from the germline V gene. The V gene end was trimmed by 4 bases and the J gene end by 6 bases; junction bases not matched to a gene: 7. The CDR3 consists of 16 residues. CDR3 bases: TGTGCCAGCAGCACCCGACTAGCGGGGGGCCTCAATGAGCAGTTCTTC. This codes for CASSTRLAGGLNEQFF.

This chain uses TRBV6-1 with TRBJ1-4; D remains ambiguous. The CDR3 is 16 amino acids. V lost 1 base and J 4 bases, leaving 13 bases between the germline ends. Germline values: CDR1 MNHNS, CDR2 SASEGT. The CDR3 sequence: CASSEGFSDYNEKLFF. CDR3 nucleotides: TGTGCCAGCAGTGAAGGTTTCAGCGACTATAATGAAAAACTGTTTTTT.

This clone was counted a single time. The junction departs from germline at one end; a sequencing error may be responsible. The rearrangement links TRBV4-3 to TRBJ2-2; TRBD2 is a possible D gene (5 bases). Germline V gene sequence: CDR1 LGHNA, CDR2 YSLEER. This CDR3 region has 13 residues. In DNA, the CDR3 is TGCGCCAGCAGCCGGCACGGATTCCGGGGAGCTGTTTTT. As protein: CASSRHGFRGAVF.

Written as DNA, the CDR3 is TGCAGTGCTGGGCGGGACTATGGCTACACCTTC. Translation: CSAGRDYGYTF. The chain recombines TRBV20-1 with TRBJ1-2; D call uncertain. The CDR3 length is 11 residues. V lost 5 bases, J lost 3 bases, and 7 bases lay in between. Germline CDR1 is DFQATT and CDR2 is SNEGSKA (reference sequence).